The subject of this entry is one T cell receptor (beta chain). The V end lost 0 bases, the J end lost 6 bases, and 5 bases lay between the germline ends. CDR1 MGHRA and CDR2 YSYEKL come from the germline V gene. This CDR3 is built from 12 residues. The data originate from a study of T cell changes during pregnancy in multiple sclerosis. Sequencing was performed with immunoSEQ multiplex PCR; in TCRdb, only in-frame clones are kept and a portion is missing. Of about 32,000 clones in the sample, about nine tenths were seen once. The TCR sequence derives from a female donor in good health, enrolled as a control in a pregnancy study. The chain recombines TRBV4-1 with TRBJ1-1; D gene unclear. The source was CD8+ T cells from peripheral blood mononuclear cells, collected in the second trimester of pregnancy. CDR3 residues: CASSQDESEAFF. Here the CDR3 DNA reads TGCGCCAGCAGCCAAGATGAGTCTGAAGCTTTCTTT.